This T cell receptor beta chain was identified in a study of high-grade serous ovarian cancer treatment subgroups. For the study at large: Samples averaged approximately 15,000 reads and 6,900 or so unique TCR beta rearrangements. Study-level points and caveats: TCR clonal relatedness correlated positively with neoantigen level.

On this clone: Its target is unknown.

The tumor samples were collected prior to definitive surgery or chemotherapy. Looked up from germline, CDR1 is SGHNT and CDR2 is YYREEE (reference sequence). The CDR3 is made up of 15 amino acids. V shed 4 bases and J shed 7 bases, with 21 bases lying between them. The assay was immunoSEQ multiplex PCR, and TCRdb's table has in-frame clones only and misses some. The sample contains more than 4,500 clones, 70% to 80% of which appear only once. This sequence originates from a human donor with high-grade serous ovarian cancer. Source material: tumor tissue. The rearrangement uses TRBV5-4 and TRBJ2-7, with a weak D call TRBD2 (5 bases). For the CDR3, the DNA is TGTGCCAGCAGCCCGGGAAAGACCGGATTAATGGAGCAGTACTTC. Protein: CASSPGKTGLMEQYF.